Below, 27 T cell receptor beta chains from the same sample are listed, as sequenced in a study of cytomegalovirus exposure and HLA in healthy donors. Vbeta (60) and Jbeta (13) primers were used in the PCR. Profiled with immunoSEQ multiplex PCR; TCRdb holds only in-frame clones, not every one. This sample yields under 150,000 clones, of which 55% to 65% are seen a single time; less than 9.5% belongs to the top ten. The sample was PBMCs. These receptors all stem from a woman aged 40 to 50 in good health and CMV-seropositive.

The V and J genes are TRBV5-6 and TRBJ1-1, with no clear D. This CDR3 comprises 13 residues. V lost 2 bases, J lost 0 bases, and 5 bases lay in between. Germline V gene lookup returns CDR1 SGHDT and CDR2 YYEEEE. The CDR3 loop reads CASSFAVNTEAFF. CDR3 DNA: TGTGCCAGCAGCTTCGCGGTGAACACTGAAGCTTTCTTT. The full variable domain, completed using reference TRBV5-6 and TRBJ1-1, is DAGVTQSPTHLIKTRGQQVTLRCSPKSGHDTVSWYQQALGQGPQFIFQYYEEEERQRGNFPDRFSGHQFPNYSSELNVNALLLGDSALYLCASSFAVNTEAFFGQGTRLTVV.

This clone has only one observation. V gene TRBV27 combines with J gene TRBJ1-4; 10 positions agree with TRBD1. Germline V gives CDR1 MNHEY, CDR2 SMNVEV (reference sequence). V lost 6 bases, J lost 6 bases, and 7 bases stayed unmatched. This CDR3 has 15 residues. The CDR3, as DNA: TGTGCCAGCAGCGAGACAGGGGGCCTGTATGAAAAACTGTTTTTT. Amino acid sequence: CASSETGGLYEKLFF.

The chain has TRBV29-1 and TRBJ2-1, with 7 bases lining up with TRBD1. This CDR3 has 14 residues. CDR1 and CDR2 (germline): SQVTM, ANQGSEA. Trimming cost V 7 bases and J 6 bases; bases outside gene matches: 12. This CDR3 reads CSGDPQGSVNEQFF. The CDR3 region has the DNA TGCAGCGGAGACCCACAGGGGTCGGTCAATGAGCAGTTCTTC.

The chain recombines TRBV4-3 with TRBJ2-7; D might be TRBD2 (6 bases). Trimming left V 0 bases short and J 5 bases short, with 26 bases between. CDR3 length equals 19 residues. Per germline, CDR1 LGHNA and CDR2 YSLEER. The DNA for the CDR3 is TGCGCCAGCAGCCAAGAAGTAACTCGATTCGCGGGATTTTATCACGAGCAGTACTTC. It is translated as CASSQEVTRFAGFYHEQYF.

There are a few counts of this clone. This chain links TRBV5-4 with TRBJ2-5; TRBD1 might be the D (6 bases). V was cut by 0 bases and J by 7 bases, with 13 bases left in between. This CDR3 region has 14 residues. The V gene's germline CDR1 is SGHNT and CDR2 YYREEE (reference sequence). The CDR3 spells CASSLGQGSGTQYF. CDR3 DNA: TGTGCCAGCAGCTTGGGGCAGGGGAGTGGGACCCAGTACTTC. Looking up the rest from reference TRBV5-4 and TRBJ2-5 gives the full variable domain: ETGVTQSPTHLIKTRGQQVTLRCSSQSGHNTVSWYQQALGQGPQFIFQYYREEENGRGNFPPRFSGLQFPNYSSELNVNALELDDSALYLCASSLGQGSGTQYFGPGTRLLVL.

V usage is TRBV10-1 and J usage is TRBJ2-7; D is unresolved. Germline V gene sequence: CDR1 WNHNN, CDR2 SYGVQD (reference sequence). The CDR3 totals 12 residues. V gave up 6 bases and J gave up 2 bases, with 8 bases separating them. CDR3 coding DNA: TGCGCCAGCAGCGCGAATCCCTACGAGCAGTACTTC. It is translated as CASSANPYEQYF.

This clone was observed once. The chain carries TRBV7-9 and TRBJ1-4; TRBD1 is a possible D gene (5 bases). V was clipped by 8 bases and J by 6 bases, with 13 bases between them. The germline CDR1 and CDR2 sequences are SEHNR and FQNEAQ (reference sequence). CDR3 size: 13 residues. In DNA, the CDR3 is TGTGCCAGCCTCTCCCCGGGGGATGAAAAACTGTTTTTT. Encoded protein: CASLSPGDEKLFF. Full variable domain (outside the CDR3, taken from reference TRBV7-9 and TRBJ1-4): DTGVSQNPRHKITKRGQNVTFRCDPISEHNRLYWYRQTLGQGPEFLTYFQNEAQLEKSRLLSDRFSAERPKGSFSTLEIQRTEQGDSAMYLCASLSPGDEKLFFGSGTQLSVL.

The chain is built from TRBV14 and TRBJ2-6; D ambiguous. From germline, CDR1 is SGHDN and CDR2 FVKESK. The germline V and J ends were trimmed by 2 bases and 0 bases, with 11 bases remaining between them. This CDR3 contains 17 residues. The CDR3 region is CASSQQSSSSGANVLTF. The CDR3 DNA is TGTGCCAGCAGCCAACAGTCATCAAGCTCTGGGGCCAACGTCCTGACTTTC.

This clone was found once. The chain couples TRBV4-2 to TRBJ2-7, with 8 bases identical to TRBD2. Losses at the gene ends were 3 bases for V and 6 bases for J; bases not matched to a gene: 7. The CDR3 spans 14 residues. Looked up from germline, CDR1 is LGHNA and CDR2 is YNFKEQ. CDR3 DNA sequence: TGTGCCAGCAGCCATCCCAGCGGGAGTCGCGAGCAGTACTTC. As protein: CASSHPSGSREQYF.

The chain joins TRBV7-8 to TRBJ1-5; maybe TRBD1 (5 bases). Trimming shortened V by 2 bases and J by 0 bases, and 8 bases separated the two germline ends. This CDR3 comprises 15 residues. Germline V lookup: CDR1 SGHVS, CDR2 FQNEAQ. Written as DNA, the CDR3 is TGTGCCAGCAGCTTATCGGGGGGTAGCAATCAGCCCCAGCATTTT. Its translation is CASSLSGGSNQPQHF.

CDR3 coding DNA: TGTGCCAGCAGCCAACCGGGACTAGCGGGTCACTCCTACGAGCAGTACTTC. It specifies CASSQPGLAGHSYEQYF. This chain joins TRBV14 and TRBJ2-5, with 12 bases that match TRBD2. Gene TRBJ2-7 matches the end of the DNA better, so the J call may be wrong. Looked up from germline, CDR1 is SGHDN and CDR2 is FVKESK. The CDR3 extends over 17 amino acids.

This clone turned up a few times. The chain employs TRBV18 and TRBJ1-1; no firm D call. The CDR3 sequence is 17 residues long. The germline CDR1 and CDR2 sequences are KGHSH and LQKENI. The ends were cut back, 1 base at V and 5 bases at J, with 20 bases in the middle. CDR3 residues: CASSPLQYRSGGTEAFF. The CDR3 DNA is TGTGCCAGCTCACCACTTCAATATCGAAGCGGAGGGACTGAAGCTTTCTTT. Complete variable domain (other parts from reference TRBV18 and TRBJ1-1): NAGVMQNPRHLVRRRGQEARLRCSPMKGHSHVYWYRQLPEEGLKFMVYLQKENIIDESGMPKERFSAEFPKEGPSILRIQQVVRGDSAAYFCASSPLQYRSGGTEAFFGQGTRLTVV.

The chain recombines TRBV7-9 with TRBJ2-1; 10 nucleotides match TRBD2. V dropped 5 bases and J dropped 7; count of bases not matched to a gene: 8. Germline loops: CDR1 SEHNR, CDR2 FQNEAQ (reference sequence). This CDR3 contains 15 residues. CDR3 in DNA: TGTGCCAGCAGCCGATCTAGCGGGAGTAAGAATGAGCAGTTCTTC. Translating it yields CASSRSSGSKNEQFF.

The chain links TRBV5-1 to TRBJ1-4, with no clear D. Germline V CDR1 and CDR2: SGHRS, YFSETQ. The V end was cut by 0 bases, the J end by 6 bases, with 9 bases between. The CDR3 has 14 amino acids. For the CDR3, the DNA is TGCGCCAGCAGCTTGGAACGGTTGGATGAAAAACTGTTTTTT. Translating gives CASSLERLDEKLFF.

The chain recombines TRBV27 with TRBJ1-2; perhaps TRBD1 as D (5 bases). Trimming cost V 5 bases and J 6 bases, with 19 bases left between them. Germline-derived CDR1 and CDR2 are MNHEY and SMNVEV (reference sequence). The CDR3 has 15 amino acids. CDR3 sequence (DNA): TGTGCCAGCAGTCAATATCAGGGTATTGGGAATGGCTACACCTTC. It encodes CASSQYQGIGNGYTF.

In nucleotides, the CDR3 is TGTGCCAGCAGCGTAGTGGGAAGTGACAGCTACAATGAGCAGTTCTTC. It specifies CASSVVGSDSYNEQFF. The V and J genes are TRBV9 and TRBJ2-1; weak D call: TRBD1 (5 bases). Germline CDR1 and CDR2: SGDLS and YYNGEE. Trimming pared 0 bases from V and 3 bases from J, leaving 13 bases between. CDR3 length equals 16 residues.

The chain joins TRBV7-2 to TRBJ2-2; 8 bases fit TRBD1. V lost 4 bases and J lost 8; bases outside the gene matches: 12. Germline V gives CDR1 SGHTA, CDR2 FQGNSA. CDR3 size: 16 residues. CDR3 region: CASSSLTGEAGGELFF. The CDR3 DNA sequence: TGTGCCAGCAGCTCTCTGACAGGGGAAGCGGGTGGGGAGCTGTTTTTT.

The rearrangement joins TRBV6-5 to TRBJ2-7; D is uncertain. In germline, CDR1 is MNHEY, CDR2 SVGAGI. The CDR3 consists of 14 residues. V dropped 0 bases and J dropped 3 bases, with 9 bases sitting between them. CDR3 in DNA: TGTGCCAGCAGTTACTCGCCAGGCCACTACGAGCAGTACTTC. Translated, it gives CASSYSPGHYEQYF.

This clone was seen just once. The chain has TRBV10-3 and TRBJ1-5; D is unresolved. This CDR3 spans 15 amino acids. The ends were cut back, 4 bases at V and 0 bases at J, with 10 bases in the middle. Germline V CDR1 and CDR2: ENHRY, SYGVKD. The CDR3: CAISATADSNQPQHF. Written as DNA, the CDR3 is TGTGCCATCAGTGCGACGGCGGATAGCAATCAGCCCCAGCATTTT.

This clone showed up just a few times. V is TRBV6-6 and J is TRBJ1-3, with D uncertain. The V gene's germline CDR1 is MNHNY and CDR2 SVGAGI (reference sequence). CDR3 length: 15 amino acids. The ends were cut back, 4 bases at V and 0 bases at J, with 10 bases in the middle. DNA for the CDR3: TGTGCCAGCAGTTTACGGGGAGTCTCTGGAAACACCATATATTTT. It codes for CASSLRGVSGNTIYF.

The chain joins TRBV7-2 to TRBJ2-1, with 11 bases lining up with TRBD2. The CDR3 contains 16 residues. V lost 5 bases to trimming and J lost 0 bases; unmatched junction nucleotides: 3. CDR1 and CDR2 from the germline V gene are SGHTA and FQGNSA. The CDR3 here is CASSRLAGHSYNEQFF. The CDR3 coding sequence is TGTGCCAGCAGCCGACTAGCGGGACACTCCTACAATGAGCAGTTCTTC. The full variable domain, rest sourced from reference TRBV7-2 and TRBJ2-1, is GAGVSQSPSNKVTEKGKDVELRCDPISGHTALYWYRQSLGQGLEFLIYFQGNSAPDKSGLPSDRFSAERTGGSVSTLTIQRTQQEDSAVYLCASSRLAGHSYNEQFFGPGTRLTVL.

The chain uses TRBV7-9 and TRBJ2-7; D gene ambiguous. Germline V gene sequence: CDR1 SEHNR, CDR2 FQNEAQ (reference sequence). Trimming stripped 1 base from V and 3 bases from J, with 10 bases between. The CDR3 is made up of 14 amino acids. CDR3 amino acids: CASSLELQFYEQYF. Here the CDR3 DNA reads TGTGCCAGCAGCTTAGAATTACAGTTCTACGAGCAGTACTTC.

This clone was picked up one time. This sequence joins TRBV7-2 and TRBJ1-1; D remains unclear. CDR1 and CDR2 from the germline V gene are SGHTA and FQGNSA. V gave up 2 bases and J gave up 0 bases, with 7 bases separating them. The length of the CDR3 is 14 residues. CDR3 DNA sequence: TGTGCCAGCAGCTTAAACAGAGTGAACACTGAAGCTTTCTTT. This sequence encodes CASSLNRVNTEAFF.

This sequence joins TRBV7-8 and TRBJ2-1; 7 bases align to TRBD1. The CDR3 loop spans 15 amino acids. Unmatched junction bases numbered 3, after V lost 1 base and J lost 3 bases. Germline V gene sequence: CDR1 SGHVS, CDR2 FQNEAQ. CDR3 sequence: CASSLGQGVYNEQFF. The CDR3 DNA is TGTGCCAGCAGCTTAGGGCAGGGGGTCTACAATGAGCAGTTCTTC.

This clone was detected a few times. The gene calls are TRBV18 and TRBJ1-1; D is ambiguous. Germline lookup yields CDR1 KGHSH and CDR2 LQKENI. V dropped 3 bases and J dropped 1 base, with 12 bases sitting between them. The CDR3 is 15 amino acids. CDR3 sequence reads: CASSPLTEPNTEAFF. The DNA for the CDR3 is TGTGCCAGCTCACCTTTAACAGAGCCGAACACTGAAGCTTTCTTT.

V usage is TRBV11-2 and J usage is TRBJ2-3; unclear D gene. The V end was cut by 3 bases, the J end by 4 bases, with 5 bases between. The CDR3 has 12 residues. Germline-derived CDR1 and CDR2 are SGHAT and FQNNGV. CDR3 sequence reads: CASSFSPDTQYF. The CDR3 nucleotides are TGTGCCAGCAGCTTTAGTCCAGATACGCAGTATTTT.

V is TRBV28 and J is TRBJ1-4; 7 bases fit TRBD1. The CDR3 length is 14 residues. The germline V gene encodes CDR1 MDHEN and CDR2 SYDVKM. The J segment lost 3 bases and the V segment lost 6 bases, leaving 4 bases of the junction unmatched. The CDR3 region has the DNA TGTGCCAGCAGCACGACAGGGCCTAATGAAAAACTGTTTTTT. Protein sequence: CASSTTGPNEKLFF.